This is a list of T cell receptor beta chains from one sample in a study of OX40 agonist ivuxolimab in advanced cancers. Here immunoSEQ multiplex PCR was the method, and the copy in TCRdb shows in-frame clones only, minus some. The repertoire holds some 39,000 clones, with approximately 87% as singletons. The sequencing used CD4+ or CD8+ T cells sorted from blood, collected in a trial of the OX40 agonist ivuxolimab. The receptors shown here come from an adult with an advanced solid tumor such as melanoma, head and neck, liver or kidney cancer. CDR3s include the opening cysteine and the closing phenylalanine or tryptophan. The D gene is left open where the match is weak. Clone size is shown for a subset of rows, as once, few, many or a class of expanded clone.

NA | TRBJ2-1 | TRBV5-5 | 11 | NA | CASSGSGEQFF | TGTGCCAGCAGCGGGTCGGGAGAGCAGTTCTTC
NA | TRBJ1-3 | TRBV27 | 15 | NA | CASSLSKAGRNTIYF | TGTGCCAGCAGTTTATCGAAGGCAGGGCGAAACACCATATATTTT
NA | TRBJ1-2 | TRBV18 | 13 | NA | CASSPTGAYGYTF | TGTGCCAGCTCACCAACAGGTGCCTATGGCTACACCTTC
NA | TRBJ1-5 | TRBV11-2 | 13 | NA | CASSPRPGQPQHF | TGTGCCAGCAGCCCCCGACCGGGTCAGCCCCAGCATTTT
NA | TRBJ1-3 | TRBV19 | 13 | once | CASSKFDGNTIYF | TGTGCCAGTAGTAAGTTCGACGGAAACACCATATATTTT
NA | TRBJ2-7 | TRBV11-3 | 12 | NA | CASRQDSYEQYF | TGTGCCAGCAGACAAGATTCCTACGAGCAGTACTTC
NA | TRBJ2-3 | TRBV20-1 | 11 | NA | CSARAADTQYF | TGCAGTGCTAGGGCGGCAGATACGCAGTATTTT
TRBD1 | TRBJ2-3 | TRBV27 | 18 | NA | CASSSPREGQGDTDTQYF | TGTGCCAGCAGCAGTCCTCGGGAGGGACAGGGGGACACAGATACGCAGTATTTT
TRBD2 | TRBJ2-3 | TRBV4-3 | 16 | NA | CASSQDGTTSTDTQYF | TGCGCCAGCAGCCAAGATGGGACTACCAGCACAGATACGCAGTATTTT
NA | TRBJ1-2 | TRBV27 | 14 | NA | CASSLRDRDYGYTF | TGTGCCAGCAGTTTGCGGGATCGGGACTATGGCTACACCTTC
NA | TRBJ1-5 | TRBV2 | 15 | NA | CASSEDRTGNQPQHF | TGTGCCAGCAGTGAAGATAGGACGGGCAATCAGCCCCAGCATTTT
TRBD2 | TRBJ2-3 | TRBV6-5 | 15 | NA | CASSYRGSRSDTQYF | TGTGCCAGCAGTTACCGCGGGAGCAGGTCAGATACGCAGTATTTT
NA | TRBJ1-1 | TRBV5-1 | 12 | NA | CASSIVGGSAFF | TGCGCCAGCAGCATCGTGGGGGGTTCAGCTTTCTTT
TRBD1 | TRBJ2-7 | TRBV28 | 15 | NA | CASSGSGTALYEQYF | TGTGCCAGCAGTGGATCCGGGACAGCCCTCTACGAGCAGTACTTC
NA | TRBJ2-7 | TRBV10-3 | 14 | NA | CASSYRRGVDEQYF | TGTGCCAGCAGTTATCGGAGGGGTGTTGACGAGCAGTACTTC
NA | TRBJ2-3 | TRBV5-8 | 13 | NA | CASSLGYWDTQYF | TGTGCCAGCAGCTTGGGATATTGGGATACGCAGTATTTT
NA | TRBJ1-2 | TRBV7-2 | 13 | NA | CASSSTGPYGYTF | TGTGCCAGCAGTTCCACAGGGCCCTATGGCTACACCTTC
NA | TRBJ1-5 | TRBV6-5 | 12 | once | CASSYDRGPQHF | TGTGCCAGCAGTTACGATAGGGGGCCCCAGCATTTT
NA | TRBJ2-1 | TRBV5-1 | 14 | NA | CASSLGTRGNEQFF | TGCGCCAGCAGCTTGGGGACGAGGGGGAATGAGCAGTTCTTC
NA | TRBJ1-4 | TRBV27 | 14 | NA | CASSLSGSKGKLFF | TGTGCCAGCAGTTTATCGGGATCAAAAGGAAAACTGTTTTTT
TRBD1 | TRBJ2-6 | TRBV30 | 15 | NA | CAWYRRGLGANVLTF | TGTGCCTGGTACAGAAGGGGGCTTGGGGCCAACGTCCTGACTTTC
NA | TRBJ2-2 | TRBV9 | 16 | NA | CASSALTGTNTGELFF | TGTGCCAGCAGCGCACTGACAGGGACTAACACCGGGGAGCTGTTTTTT
TRBD1 | TRBJ1-1 | TRBV7-2 | 13 | NA | CASSLRGRVDAFF | TGTGCCAGCAGCTTAAGGGGGCGAGTGGATGCTTTCTTT
NA | TRBJ2-1 | TRBV19 | 15 | once | CASSMVHRTYNEQFF | TGTGCCAGTAGTATGGTACACCGTACCTACAATGAGCAGTTCTTC
NA | TRBJ2-1 | TRBV28 | 16 | NA | CASSPWDLKSYNEQFF | TGTGCCAGCAGTCCCTGGGACTTAAAGTCCTACAATGAGCAGTTCTTC
NA | TRBJ2-1 | TRBV7-7 | 13 | NA | CASSFVADNEQFF | TGTGCTAGCAGCTTCGTAGCGGACAATGAGCAGTTCTTC
NA | TRBJ1-1 | TRBV7-3 | 13 | NA | CASSFSSNTEAFF | TGTGCCAGCAGCTTTAGCTCGAACACTGAAGCTTTCTTT
TRBD2 | TRBJ2-1 | TRBV2 | 17 | NA | CASSLNPTSGRLNEQFF | TGTGCCAGCAGCCTTAACCCCACTAGCGGGAGGTTAAATGAGCAGTTCTTC
NA | TRBJ2-1 | TRBV11-2 | 13 | NA | CASSSRRGDEQFF | TGTGCCAGCAGTTCCCGCCGGGGAGATGAGCAGTTCTTC
NA | TRBJ2-1 | TRBV11-2 | 12 | NA | CASTRESDEQFF | TGTGCCAGCACACGGGAGTCGGATGAGCAGTTCTTC
TRBD1 | TRBJ1-4 | TRBV19 | 13 | NA | CATRWTGNGKLFF | TGTGCCACCAGATGGACAGGGAATGGAAAACTGTTTTTT
NA | TRBJ1-6 | TRBV7-9 | 14 | NA | CASSFMGLDSPLHF | TGTGCCAGCAGCTTTATGGGACTGGATTCACCCCTCCACTTT
NA | TRBJ2-4 | TRBV7-2 | 15 | NA | CASSLLHLAKNIQYF | TGTGCCAGCAGCCTCCTCCACCTAGCCAAAAACATTCAGTACTTC
TRBD2 | TRBJ2-5 | TRBV6-1 | 15 | NA | CASSRNLAGTKTQYF | TGTGCCAGCAGCCGCAACCTAGCGGGAACAAAGACCCAGTACTTC
NA | TRBJ1-6 | TRBV5-4 | 13 | NA | CASRSRDNSPLHF | TGTGCCAGCAGGTCCCGGGATAATTCACCCCTCCACTTT
NA | TRBJ1-5 | TRBV6-1 | 15 | NA | CASSPRGVSVQPQHF | TGTGCCAGCAGCCCGAGGGGAGTCTCCGTCCAGCCCCAGCATTTT
NA | TRBJ1-1 | TRBV7-2 | 13 | NA | CASTQYGNTEAFF | TGTGCCAGCACCCAATACGGGAACACTGAAGCTTTCTTT
NA | TRBJ2-5 | TRBV6-5 | 13 | NA | CASSYRGFETQYF | TGTGCCAGCAGTTACAGGGGGTTCGAGACCCAGTACTTC
NA | TRBJ2-3 | TRBV11-2 | 13 | NA | CASSLEGRDTQYF | TGTGCCAGCAGCTTAGAAGGGAGAGATACGCAGTATTTT
NA | TRBJ2-1 | TRBV7-8 | 14 | NA | CASSFRDSDNEQFF | TGTGCCAGCAGCTTCCGGGACTCAGACAATGAGCAGTTCTTC
TRBD2 | TRBJ2-3 | TRBV7-2 | 17 | NA | CASSASGLADLTDTQYF | TGTGCCAGCAGCGCCTCAGGACTAGCGGACCTCACAGATACGCAGTATTTT
NA | TRBJ1-2 | TRBV15 | 14 | NA | CATSMTATNYGYTF | TGTGCCACCAGCATGACAGCTACCAACTATGGCTACACCTTC
TRBD2 | TRBJ2-3 | TRBV4-2 | 17 | once | CASSQDPSGRAPDTQYF | TGTGCCAGCAGCCAGGACCCTAGCGGGAGGGCACCAGATACGCAGTATTTT
NA | TRBJ2-7 | TRBV6-1 | 11 | NA | CASSLHWEQYF | TGTGCCAGCAGTCTCCACTGGGAGCAGTACTTC
TRBD2 | TRBJ2-5 | TRBV2 | 15 | NA | CASSASPSGRETQYF | TGTGCCAGCAGTGCGTCTCCTAGCGGGAGGGAGACCCAGTACTTC
NA | TRBJ1-1 | TRBV10-3 | 11 | few | CAIRENTEAFF | TGTGCCATCCGGGAGAACACTGAAGCTTTCTTT
NA | TRBJ1-2 | TRBV10-3 | 11 | few | CAISRNSGYTF | TGTGCCATCAGTAGAAACAGTGGCTACACCTTC
NA | TRBJ1-3 | TRBV2 | 14 | NA | CASSEGDSGNTIYF | TGTGCCAGCAGTGAAGGTGACTCTGGAAACACCATATATTTT
NA | TRBJ2-6 | TRBV11-2 | 14 | NA | CASSLSSGANVLTF | TGTGCCAGCAGCTTGTCTTCTGGGGCCAACGTCCTGACTTTC
TRBD1 | TRBJ2-1 | TRBV5-4 | 15 | NA | CASSPDRAMYNEQFF | TGTGCCAGCAGCCCGGACAGGGCGATGTACAATGAGCAGTTCTTC
NA | TRBJ2-6 | TRBV13 | 17 | once | CASSHVEGSSGANVLTF | TGTGCCAGCAGCCACGTCGAGGGGAGCTCTGGGGCCAACGTCCTGACTTTC
NA | TRBJ2-1 | TRBV11-2 | 14 | NA | CASSLGGTAGGQFF | TGTGCCAGCAGCTTAGGCGGAACCGCCGGGGGGCAGTTCTTC
NA | TRBJ2-7 | TRBV7-8 | 11 | once | CASSSQVEQYF | TGTGCCAGCAGCTCGCAGGTAGAGCAGTACTTC
NA | TRBJ1-2 | TRBV19 | 14 | NA | CASSPSGVNYGYTF | TGTGCCAGTAGTCCTTCGGGGGTAAACTATGGCTACACCTTC
NA | TRBJ2-3 | TRBV19 | 15 | NA | CASSIGAGGWDTQYF | TGTGCCAGTAGTATAGGAGCGGGCGGCTGGGATACGCAGTATTTT
NA | TRBJ1-4 | TRBV5-6 | 14 | NA | CASSLGQPSEKLFF | TGTGCCAGCAGCTTGGGACAGCCGTCGGAAAAACTGTTTTTT
NA | TRBJ2-1 | TRBV6-5 | 15 | NA | CASSYWVSGDNEQFF | TGTGCCAGCAGTTATTGGGTTAGCGGAGACAATGAGCAGTTCTTC
NA | TRBJ2-1 | TRBV9 | 15 | once | CASSVGPGPYNEQFF | TGTGCCAGCAGCGTTGGGCCGGGGCCGTACAATGAGCAGTTCTTC